This TCR beta chain was profiled in a study of T cells in Graves' hyperthyroidism and ophthalmopathy. Findings and limits, study-wide: Ophthalmopathy cases were set apart from stable hyperthyroidism by a 13 V-J model.

About this clonotype: Its antigen is undetermined.

Using RNA transcripts as the source, TCR beta CDR3 regions were amplified. The HTBI primer set served for first-round RT-PCR of the TCR CDR3. TCRdb re-called the multiplex PCR reads through MiXCR, storing one row per CDR3 protein. The sample lists roughly 500,000 distinct CDR3 sequences; around 45% were seen once. Criteria for exclusion of patients were uncontrolled infection, other autoimmune disease, pregnancy or lactation. Per the germline V gene, CDR1 is LNHDA and CDR2 is SQIVND (reference sequence). The V gene lost 1 base and the J gene lost 7 bases, with 10 bases spanning the gap. CDR3 length: 13 amino acids.

This chain uses TRBV19 with TRBJ2-5; D unresolved. Sequencing input: peripheral blood or thyroid tissue (not recorded which). The TCR was taken from an adult woman with Graves' disease, either hyperthyroidism or ophthalmopathy (not recorded which). CDR3 protein: CASSIGQVRTQYF. In DNA, the CDR3 is TGTGCCAGTAGTATAGGCCAAGTGAGGACCCAGTACTTC.